Sequencing of this TCR beta chain was carried out in a study of T cell clones after liver transplantation. The data were produced by immunoSEQ multiplex PCR, yet TCRdb's version contains in-frame clones alone and is incomplete. This sample has over 90,000 clones, with about 80% found just once. Per the germline V gene, CDR1 is SEHNR and CDR2 is FQNEAQ (reference sequence). The CDR3 covers 15 residues. The J segment lost 3 bases and the V segment lost 5 bases, leaving 6 bases of the junction unmatched. V gene TRBV7-9 combines with J gene TRBJ2-3; 9 bases agree with TRBD1. This receptor was obtained from a human patient who received a liver transplant. T cells may partly derive from the graft donor. This sample comprised CD4+ T cells from blood, obtained around 44 months after liver transplant. DNA for the CDR3: TGTGCCAGCAGCCATGCGGGGACAGGGACAGATACGCAGTATTTT. This sequence encodes CASSHAGTGTDTQYF.